A selection of T cell receptor beta chains follows, all from one sample in a study of cytomegalovirus exposure and HLA in healthy donors. Sequencing was performed with immunoSEQ multiplex PCR; in TCRdb, only in-frame clones are kept and a portion is missing. The sample has roughly 80,000 clones, 85% to 95% seen once; the top ten hold about 0.68%. Sequenced sample: PBMCs. The receptors originated from a young man in good health and CMV-seronegative. Both conserved end residues are trimmed from each CDR3. D genes are given only for firm matches.

d_call | j_call | v_call | cdr3_aa
. | TRBJ2-5 | TRBV4-1 | ASSHPRESQETQY
. | TRBJ2-3 | TRBV5-1 | ASSLLVRGQLSTDTQY
. | TRBJ1-4 | TRBV2 | ASSAMDSQKLF
. | TRBJ1-3 | TRBV30 | AWSGQFTGNTIY
. | TRBJ2-6 | TRBV6-5 | ASSYYMANVLT
. | TRBJ2-7 | TRBV21-1 | ASSKGSAGGPKYEQY
TRBD1 | TRBJ2-7 | TRBV29-1 | SAGIDRVSHEQY
. | TRBJ1-1 | TRBV5-1 | ASNPTGQDTEAF
. | TRBJ1-1 | TRBV5-6 | ASSLDRLNTEAF
. | TRBJ1-3 | TRBV27 | ASSLTTGNTIY
. | TRBJ2-3 | TRBV5-4 | ASSSPGRGQNTQY
. | TRBJ1-2 | TRBV11-2 | ASSLDRLYGYT
. | TRBJ2-1 | TRBV13 | ASSPPVSYNEQF
TRBD2 | TRBJ2-3 | TRBV6-1 | ASSATSLSTDTQY
. | TRBJ2-4 | TRBV7-6 | ASAGSAKNIQY
TRBD1 | TRBJ2-1 | TRBV9 | ASSVVGQENNEQF
TRBD2 | TRBJ2-5 | TRBV2 | ASRGGVGETQY
TRBD1 | TRBJ2-4 | TRBV5-4 | ASSKTGIKNIQY
TRBD1 | TRBJ2-2 | TRBV28 | ASSLGQSFNTGELF
. | TRBJ1-3 | TRBV5-1 | ASSLGSGTGNTIY
TRBD2 | TRBJ2-1 | TRBV4-1 | ASSSQALAGAISSYNEQF
TRBD1 | TRBJ2-3 | TRBV18 | ASSPTGTGPTDTQY
. | TRBJ2-3 | TRBV27 | ASSFLGADTQY
. | TRBJ1-4 | TRBV6-1 | ASSGGTFKATNEKLF
. | TRBJ2-7 | TRBV7-9 | ASSLERQGLEQY
TRBD1 | TRBJ2-2 | TRBV27 | ASRLQGAGNTGELF
TRBD1 | TRBJ2-7 | TRBV11-3 | ASSWGQGYDEQY
TRBD1 | TRBJ1-2 | TRBV5-1 | ASSPGQVYGYT
. | TRBJ1-5 | TRBV28 | ASSLIVEGARGGPQH
TRBD2 | TRBJ2-5 | TRBV2 | ASTPRLAGQETQY
TRBD2 | TRBJ2-5 | TRBV7-7 | ASSLAGGGETQY
. | TRBJ2-1 | TRBV15 | ATSRTALPGEQF
. | TRBJ2-2 | TRBV6-5 | ASSVIITGELF
. | TRBJ1-1 | TRBV6-6 | ASSIRGGRNTEAF
TRBD1 | TRBJ2-7 | TRBV10-3 | AISGETGATVNEQY
TRBD2 | TRBJ2-1 | TRBV27 | ASSGGSNEQF
. | TRBJ2-2 | TRBV4-1 | ASLNRAAGELF